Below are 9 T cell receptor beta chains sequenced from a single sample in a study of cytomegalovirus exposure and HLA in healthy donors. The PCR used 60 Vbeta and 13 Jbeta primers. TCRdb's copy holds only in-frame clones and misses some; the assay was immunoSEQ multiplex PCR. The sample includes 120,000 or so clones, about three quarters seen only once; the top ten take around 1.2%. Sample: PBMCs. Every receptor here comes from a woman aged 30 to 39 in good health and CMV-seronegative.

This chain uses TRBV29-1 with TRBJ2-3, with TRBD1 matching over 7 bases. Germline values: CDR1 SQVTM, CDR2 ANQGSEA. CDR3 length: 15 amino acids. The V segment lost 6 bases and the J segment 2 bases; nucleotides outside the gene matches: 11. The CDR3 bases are TGCAGCGTAGAGGGGACAGTTGGCCTCACAGATACGCAGTATTTT. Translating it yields CSVEGTVGLTDTQYF.

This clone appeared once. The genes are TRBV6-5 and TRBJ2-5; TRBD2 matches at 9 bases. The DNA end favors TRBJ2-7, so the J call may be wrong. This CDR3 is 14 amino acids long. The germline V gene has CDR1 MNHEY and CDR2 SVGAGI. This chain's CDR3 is CASSWREGRYEQYF. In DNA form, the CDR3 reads TGTGCCAGCAGTTGGCGGGAGGGCCGGTACGAGCAGTACTTC.

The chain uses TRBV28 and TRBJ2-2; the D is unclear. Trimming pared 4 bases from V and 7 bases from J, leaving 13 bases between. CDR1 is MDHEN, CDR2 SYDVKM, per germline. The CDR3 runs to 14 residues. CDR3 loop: CASSSQTYGGELFF. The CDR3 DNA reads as TGTGCCAGCAGTTCACAGACCTACGGCGGGGAGCTGTTTTTT. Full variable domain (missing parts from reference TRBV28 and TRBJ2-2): DVKVTQSSRYLVKRTGEKVFLECVQDMDHENMFWYRQDPGLGLRLIYFSYDVKMKEKGDIPEGYSVSREKKERFSLILESASTNQTSMYLCASSSQTYGGELFFGEGSRLTVL.

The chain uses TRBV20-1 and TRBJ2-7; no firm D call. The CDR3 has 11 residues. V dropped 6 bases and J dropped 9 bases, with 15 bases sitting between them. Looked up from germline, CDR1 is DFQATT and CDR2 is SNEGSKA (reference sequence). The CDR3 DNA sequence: TGCAGTGCCTATAAACCTGCTTCGCAGTACTTC. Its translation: CSAYKPASQYF.

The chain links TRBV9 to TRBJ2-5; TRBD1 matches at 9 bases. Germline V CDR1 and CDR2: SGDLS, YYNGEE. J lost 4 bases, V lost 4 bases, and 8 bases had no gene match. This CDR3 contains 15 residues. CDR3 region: CASSLRPTGGETQYF. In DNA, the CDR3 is TGTGCCAGCAGCCTAAGGCCGACAGGGGGAGAGACCCAGTACTTC.

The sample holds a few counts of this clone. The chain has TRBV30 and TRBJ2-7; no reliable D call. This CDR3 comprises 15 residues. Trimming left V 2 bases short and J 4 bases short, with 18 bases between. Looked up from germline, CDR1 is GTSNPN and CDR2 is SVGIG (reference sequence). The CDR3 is CAWSPRPLALYEQYF. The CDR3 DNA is TGTGCCTGGAGTCCTCGTCCCCTGGCCCTTTACGAGCAGTACTTC.

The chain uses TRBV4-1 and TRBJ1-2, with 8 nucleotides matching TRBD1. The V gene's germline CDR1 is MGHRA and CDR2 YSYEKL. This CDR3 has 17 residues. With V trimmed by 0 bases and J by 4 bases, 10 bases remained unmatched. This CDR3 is CASSQEGQGAPVYGYTF. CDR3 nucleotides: TGCGCCAGCAGCCAAGAAGGCCAGGGGGCGCCGGTCTATGGCTACACCTTC.

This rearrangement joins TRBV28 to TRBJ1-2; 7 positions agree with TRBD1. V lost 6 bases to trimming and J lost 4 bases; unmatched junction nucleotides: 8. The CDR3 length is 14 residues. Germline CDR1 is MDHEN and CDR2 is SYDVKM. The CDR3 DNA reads TGTGCCAGCAGATTAACAGGGGTTTTCTATGGCTACACCTTC. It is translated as CASRLTGVFYGYTF.

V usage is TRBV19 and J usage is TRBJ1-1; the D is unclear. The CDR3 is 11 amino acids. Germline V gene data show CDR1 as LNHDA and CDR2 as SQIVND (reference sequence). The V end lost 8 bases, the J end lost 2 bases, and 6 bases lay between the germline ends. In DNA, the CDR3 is TGTGCCAGTCGGGAAAACACTGAAGCTTTCTTT. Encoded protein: CASRENTEAFF.